The 16 T cell receptor beta chains in this list originate from one sample, sequenced in a study of patients and donors after allogeneic stem cell transplantation. TCRdb passed the RT-PCR reads through MiXCR, listing each CDR3 protein once. The sample carries 920,000 or so distinct CDR3 sequences, roughly 18% recorded once. The sequencing input was blood, either unsorted or a sorted T cell fraction (not recorded which). Receptor source: a human donor who was either an allogeneic HSCT recipient or a stem cell or donor lymphocyte infusion donor (not recorded which). It is not recorded whose cells these are; they may come from a transplant donor.

There are a few counts of this clonotype. The genes are TRBV29-1 and TRBJ1-5; 8 bases are shared with TRBD1. V shed 6 bases, J shed 7 bases, and the junction held 8 bases outside the gene matches. CDR1 and CDR2 (germline): SQVTM, ANQGSEA. The CDR3 runs to 13 residues. As DNA, the CDR3 is TGCAGCGTCCTTCAGGGGGCAGGACAGCCCCAGCATTTT. Its protein product is CSVLQGAGQPQHF.

J is TRBJ2-2 and V is TRBV4-3, with D maybe TRBD2 (5 bases). Trimming took 4 bases from V and 1 from J, leaving 10 bases between them. Germline CDR1 is LGHNA and CDR2 is YSLEER. This CDR3 comprises 15 residues. The CDR3 loop reads CASSPLGGNTGELFF. CDR3 nucleotide sequence: TGCGCCAGCAGCCCTCTAGGAGGGAACACCGGGGAGCTGTTTTTT.

Only a few counts were recorded for this clonotype. The chain recombines TRBV6-1 with TRBJ2-4, with TRBD2 identical over 7 bases. Germline assignment: CDR1 MNHNS and CDR2 SASEGT. The J segment lost 3 bases and the V segment lost 8 bases, leaving 10 bases of the junction unmatched. The CDR3 covers 15 residues. The CDR3 region is CASGTREDGKNIQYF. The CDR3 nucleotides read TGTGCCAGCGGTACCCGGGAGGACGGCAAAAACATTCAGTACTTC.

The gene calls are TRBV2 and TRBJ2-2; D could derive from TRBD1 or TRBD2 (6 bases each). Between the trimmed V and J ends, which lost 3 bases and 3 bases, there was a span of 11 bases. CDR1 is SNHLY, CDR2 FYNNEI, per germline. The CDR3 is made up of 15 amino acids. The chain's CDR3 is CASSEEGVDTGELFF. In DNA, the CDR3 is TGTGCCAGCAGTGAGGAGGGGGTAGACACCGGGGAGCTGTTTTTT.

V gene TRBV25-1 combines with J gene TRBJ1-1; perhaps TRBD1 as D (6 bases). The CDR3 loop spans 13 amino acids. Per the germline V gene, CDR1 is MGHDK and CDR2 is SYGVNS. V dropped 1 base and J dropped 10 bases, with 13 bases sitting between them. CDR3 coding DNA: TGTGCCAGCAGTGAATCTGGGACAACGAGAGCTTTCTTT. It yields the protein CASSESGTTRAFF.

The chain employs TRBV7-8 and TRBJ2-1; TRBD2 agrees at 7 bases. Per the germline V gene, CDR1 is SGHVS and CDR2 is FQNEAQ. V trimming: 3 bases; J trimming: 9 bases; junction bases outside the gene matches: 11. The CDR3 totals 15 residues. The CDR3 loop is CASSLTSWSNSEQFF. The CDR3 nucleotides are TGTGCCAGCAGCTTGACTAGCTGGAGCAATAGTGAGCAGTTCTTC.

A word on this clonotype: One junction end does not reproduce the germline sequence, and a read error may be involved. The genes are TRBV5-1 and TRBJ2-5; no clear D gene. The CDR3 extends over 15 amino acids. Germline-derived CDR1 and CDR2 are SGHRS and YFSETQ. DNA of the CDR3: TGCGCCACCAGCTTGGACGGGCGAAGCCAAGAGACCCAGTACTTC. As protein: CATSLDGRSQETQYF.

This clonotype was counted only a few times. The V gene is TRBV12-3 or TRBV12-4, the J gene TRBJ1-1, with D unclear. V dropped 6 bases and J dropped 1 base, with 9 bases sitting between them. This CDR3 spans 13 amino acids. CDR3: CASSPKWNTEAFF. The CDR3 nucleotides read TGTGCCAGCAGCCCTAAGTGGAACACTGAAGCTTTCTTT.

In this sample, this clonotype turned up a few times. This chain joins TRBV7-6 and TRBJ2-7; D not certain. Germline-derived CDR1 and CDR2 are SGHVS and FNYEAQ. Trimming pared 1 base from V and 5 bases from J, leaving 9 bases between. The CDR3 has 13 amino acids. The CDR3 sequence is CASSLEQAHEQYF. CDR3 DNA sequence: TGTGCCAGCAGCTTAGAGCAAGCCCACGAGCAGTACTTC.

The chain links TRBV9 to TRBJ2-7; 7 bases match TRBD1. This CDR3 contains 15 residues. Germline V lookup: CDR1 SGDLS, CDR2 YYNGEE. J was trimmed by 2 bases and V by 0 bases; bases with no gene match: 5. CDR3 region: CASSVGQGDTYEQYF. DNA of the CDR3: TGTGCCAGCAGCGTAGGTCAGGGGGATACCTACGAGCAGTACTTC.

Only a few counts were recorded for this clonotype. The rearrangement links TRBV7-8 to TRBJ1-1; 10 positions agree with TRBD1. This CDR3 region has 16 residues. Germline V CDR1 and CDR2: SGHVS, FQNEAQ. V trimming: 5 bases; J trimming: 4 bases; junction bases outside the gene matches: 10. This chain's CDR3 is CASSTPTGGSGTEAFF. For the CDR3, the DNA is TGTGCCAGCAGCACCCCGACAGGGGGCTCGGGCACTGAAGCTTTCTTT.

The J gene is TRBJ2-3, the V gene TRBV5-1, with 8 bases aligning to TRBD2. This CDR3 contains 15 residues. Germline CDR1 reads SGHRS; CDR2 reads YFSETQ. With 4 bases clipped from V and 1 base from J, the junction kept 5 bases outside the gene matches. The CDR3 region is CASSRRAGGTDTQYF. The CDR3 nucleotides are TGCGCCAGCAGCCGACGAGCGGGAGGCACAGATACGCAGTATTTT.

This clonotype was observed a handful of times. The V call is TRBV7-2, the J call TRBJ2-5; 10 bases fit TRBD2. The length of the CDR3 is 16 residues. The V segment lost 8 bases and the J segment 0 bases; nucleotides outside the gene matches: 9. Germline V gene data show CDR1 as SGHTA and CDR2 as FQGNSA. CDR3 loop: CASRRISGGYQETQYF. For the CDR3, the DNA is TGTGCCAGCCGTAGAATTAGCGGGGGGTACCAAGAGACCCAGTACTTC.

This clonotype was seen more than once but under ten times. This chain joins TRBV12-5 and TRBJ1-2; no firm D call. V gave up 5 bases and J gave up 6 bases, with 13 bases separating them. The CDR3 runs to 13 residues. Germline CDR1 and CDR2: LGHNT and FRNRAP. The CDR3 nucleotides read TGTGCTAGTGGTCCCCCGGGGTACGATGGCTACACCTTC. Its translation is CASGPPGYDGYTF. Using reference TRBV12-5 and TRBJ1-2 for the parts outside the CDR3, the full variable domain is DARVTQTPRHKVTEMGQEVTMRCQPILGHNTVFWYRQTMMQGLELLAYFRNRAPLDDSGMPKDRFSAEMPDATLATLKIQPSEPRDSAVYFCASGPPGYDGYTFGSGTRLTVV.

This clonotype was detected a few times. The rearrangement links TRBV7-2 to TRBJ2-3; a weak D match, TRBD2 (5 bases). The CDR3 consists of 15 residues. Germline V gene data show CDR1 as SGHTA and CDR2 as FQGNSA. Trimming pared 5 bases from V and 5 bases from J, leaving 17 bases between. CDR3 sequence reads: CASSPGGQVGDTQYF. CDR3 nucleotide sequence: TGTGCCAGCAGCCCCGGCGGGCAGGTTGGAGATACGCAGTATTTT. Drawing the rest from reference TRBV7-2 and TRBJ2-3, the complete variable domain is GAGVSQSPSNKVTEKGKDVELRCDPISGHTALYWYRQSLGQGLEFLIYFQGNSAPDKSGLPSDRFSAERTGGSVSTLTIQRTQQEDSAVYLCASSPGGQVGDTQYFGPGTRLTVL.

This clonotype was detected only a few times. The chain is built from TRBV20-1 and TRBJ1-2, with 7 bases that match TRBD1. The V gene's germline CDR1 is DFQATT and CDR2 SNEGSKA (reference sequence). The length of the CDR3 is 14 residues. CDR3 region: CRPFARGEVYGYTF. CDR3 sequence (DNA): TGCAGACCATTCGCCAGGGGGGAGGTCTATGGCTACACCTTC.